This entry lists 25 T cell receptor beta chains sequenced from one sample in a study of graft-versus-host responses after intestinal transplantation listed by TCRdb under 2021. Libraries were made using the immunoSEQ multiplex PCR assay. TCRdb holds this immuneACCESS table with in-frame rearrangements only. Some clones are missing; in checked studies, unresolved V genes explain under half, and the rest has no known cause. Present in this sample are 90,000 to 130,000 clones, roughly 93% of which were seen just once. The ten largest clones take up roughly 0.5% of the sample. The time point label corresponds to: cells obtained before transplantation from donor or recipient. For these TCRs, the target antigens are not known. Sequencing used unstimulated CD8+ T cells sorted from spleen or lymph node cells, obtained before intestinal transplant. These receptors were collected from a human donor who received an intestinal transplant.

This sequence joins TRBV5-1 and TRBJ2-3; TRBD1 or TRBD2 may be the D gene (7 bases each). The germline V gene has CDR1 SGHRS and CDR2 YFSETQ. The V end lost 3 bases, the J end lost 3 bases, and 17 bases lay between the germline ends. This CDR3 comprises 16 residues. CDR3 sequence (DNA): TGCGCCAGCAGCTCAGGGGGGGGAGGCTCTACAGATACGCAGTATTTT. Its translation: CASSSGGGGSTDTQYF.

The rearrangement uses TRBV11-2 and TRBJ2-7; D tentatively fits TRBD1 or TRBD2 (7 bases each). Trimming cost V 1 base and J 1 base, with 11 bases left between them. This CDR3 contains 15 residues. Looked up from germline, CDR1 is SGHAT and CDR2 is FQNNGV. The CDR3: CASSLGQGGSYEQYF. The CDR3 nucleotides read TGTGCCAGCAGCTTAGGTCAGGGGGGGTCCTACGAGCAGTACTTC. Looking up the rest from reference TRBV11-2 and TRBJ2-7 gives the full variable domain: EAGVAQSPRYKIIEKRQSVAFWCNPISGHATLYWYQQILGQGPKLLIQFQNNGVVDDSQLPKDRFSAERLKGVDSTLKIQPAKLEDSAVYLCASSLGQGGSYEQYFGPGTRLTVT.

The chain couples TRBV30 to TRBJ1-1; no clear D gene. The CDR3 has 13 amino acids. Germline V lookup: CDR1 GTSNPN, CDR2 SVGIG (reference sequence). The V end lost 0 bases, the J end lost 2 bases, and 7 bases lay between the germline ends. The CDR3 nucleotides are TGTGCCTGGAGTGTAGCCGTTAACACTGAAGCTTTCTTT. Translating gives CAWSVAVNTEAFF. Full variable domain (rest looked up from reference TRBV30 and TRBJ1-1): SQTIHQWPATLVQPVGSPLSLECTVEGTSNPNLYWYRQAAGRGLQLLFYSVGIGQISSEVPQNLSASRPQDRQFILSSKKLLLSDSGFYLCAWSVAVNTEAFFGQGTRLTVV.

This rearrangement joins TRBV5-1 to TRBJ2-7; D unclear. The CDR3 length is 13 residues. Per the germline V gene, CDR1 is SGHRS and CDR2 is YFSETQ. V was clipped by 1 base and J by 3 bases, with 8 bases between them. CDR3 loop: CASSLLYGYEQYF. The CDR3 region has the DNA TGCGCCAGCAGCTTGTTATACGGCTACGAGCAGTACTTC.

The genes are TRBV9 and TRBJ2-1; 7 bases are a match to TRBD2. V lost 3 bases, J lost 2 bases, and 8 bases stayed unmatched. This CDR3 is 16 amino acids long. Per germline, CDR1 SGDLS and CDR2 YYNGEE. DNA for the CDR3: TGTGCCAGCAGCGCACATCCGGGAGGCACCTACAATGAGCAGTTCTTC. Protein product: CASSAHPGGTYNEQFF.

J is TRBJ2-1 and V is TRBV19; 11 positions match TRBD2. Germline trimming cut 5 bases from V and 3 bases from J; bases unmatched to any gene: 3. Germline CDR1 and CDR2: LNHDA and SQIVND (reference sequence). This CDR3 contains 15 residues. CDR3 sequence (DNA): TGTGCCAGTAGTCCTACTAGCGGGGGCTACAATGAGCAGTTCTTC. The encoded protein is CASSPTSGGYNEQFF. The full variable domain, rest sourced from reference TRBV19 and TRBJ2-1, is DGGITQSPKYLFRKEGQNVTLSCEQNLNHDAMYWYRQDPGQGLRLIYYSQIVNDFQKGDIAEGYSVSREKKESFPLTVTSAQKNPTAFYLCASSPTSGGYNEQFFGPGTRLTVL.

V gene TRBV7-9 combines with J gene TRBJ2-2, with 7 bases lining up with TRBD2. CDR1 is SEHNR and CDR2 is FQNEAQ in the germline V gene (reference sequence). Germline trimming cut 5 bases from V and 6 bases from J; bases unmatched to any gene: 6. The CDR3 spans 14 residues. The CDR3 coding sequence is TGTGCCAGCAGCCTCGTGGGGGGGGCCGGGGAGCTGTTTTTT. Its protein product is CASSLVGGAGELFF.

V and J are TRBV7-2 and TRBJ1-3, with D perhaps matching TRBD1 (5 bases). The CDR3 has 15 residues. CDR1 is SGHTA, CDR2 FQGNSA, per germline. Trimming pared 4 bases from V and 0 bases from J, leaving 10 bases between. In DNA form, the CDR3 reads TGTGCCAGCAGCTCAACAGGTTACTCTGGAAACACCATATATTTT. It specifies CASSSTGYSGNTIYF.

This chain connects TRBV9 to TRBJ2-5; D uncertain. The V end was cut by 1 base, the J end by 0 bases, with 7 bases between. The germline V gene has CDR1 SGDLS and CDR2 YYNGEE. CDR3 length: 14 amino acids. This CDR3 reads CASSVTGNQETQYF. CDR3 sequence (DNA): TGTGCCAGCAGCGTAACCGGAAACCAAGAGACCCAGTACTTC.

The gene calls are TRBV19 and TRBJ2-7, with D perhaps matching TRBD2 (6 bases). Germline V gene data show CDR1 as LNHDA and CDR2 as SQIVND (reference sequence). Deletions cut 5 bases from V and 3 bases from J, with 20 bases between. The CDR3 consists of 16 residues. DNA of the CDR3: TGTGCCAGTAGTCTCTATATGCGGGGCAGACTCTACGAGCAGTACTTC. Translated, it gives CASSLYMRGRLYEQYF.

This clone has only one observation. The V gene is TRBV7-9, the J gene TRBJ1-1; 8 bases match TRBD1. The germline V gene encodes CDR1 SEHNR and CDR2 FQNEAQ (reference sequence). The V segment lost 2 bases and the J segment 4 bases; nucleotides outside the gene matches: 9. This CDR3 is built from 16 residues. Here the CDR3 DNA reads TGTGCCAGCAGCTTACAGCCAGGGGGCCGAGTCACTGAAGCTTTCTTT. Residues: CASSLQPGGRVTEAFF.

The chain has TRBV6-1 and TRBJ2-7; D unresolved. The CDR3 runs 14 residues. Germline-derived CDR1 and CDR2 are MNHNS and SASEGT. Trimming stripped 1 base from V and 3 bases from J, with 10 bases between. The CDR3 nucleotides are TGTGCCAGCAGTGAAGTTGTACAATTCTACGAGCAGTACTTC. It specifies CASSEVVQFYEQYF.

The gene calls are TRBV9 and TRBJ2-5; TRBD1 might be the D (5 bases). This CDR3 has 15 amino acids. Germline-derived CDR1 and CDR2 are SGDLS and YYNGEE. Trimming took off 0 bases at V and 4 bases at J, with 13 bases between the two ends. CDR3: CASSVGSGLGETQYF. CDR3 nucleotide sequence: TGTGCCAGCAGCGTAGGATCAGGGTTAGGAGAGACCCAGTACTTC.

The gene calls are TRBV9 and TRBJ2-7; TRBD2 agrees at 11 bases. V lost 0 bases to trimming and J lost 2 bases; unmatched junction nucleotides: 1. This CDR3 region has 15 residues. Germline CDR1 SGDLS, CDR2 YYNGEE. The CDR3 here is CASSVGLAGTYEQYF. The CDR3 DNA is TGTGCCAGCAGCGTAGGACTAGCGGGGACCTACGAGCAGTACTTC.

The rearrangement joins TRBV6-1 to TRBJ1-1; possibly TRBD1 for D (5 bases). The CDR3 sequence is 12 residues long. The germline CDR1 and CDR2 sequences are MNHNS and SASEGT. V was pared by 8 bases and J by 11 bases, with 18 bases between. Here the CDR3 reads CASGGDWEYAFF. The DNA for the CDR3 is TGTGCCAGCGGGGGGGATTGGGAGTACGCTTTCTTT.

The chain recombines TRBV25-1 with TRBJ2-2; D uncertain. Germline-derived CDR1 and CDR2 are MGHDK and SYGVNS. The CDR3 has 16 amino acids. Between the trimmed V and J ends, which lost 3 bases and 0 bases, there was a span of 11 bases. CDR3 sequence reads: CASSDPLRSNTGELFF. CDR3 nucleotides: TGTGCCAGCAGTGACCCTCTCAGGTCGAACACCGGGGAGCTGTTTTTT.

The J gene is TRBJ1-1, the V gene TRBV6-1; possibly TRBD1 for D (5 bases). Trimming removed 6 bases at V and 2 bases at J, with 16 bases between. Germline V CDR1 and CDR2: MNHNS, SASEGT. The CDR3 runs 15 residues. The CDR3 bases are TGTGCCAGCAGACCCCCCACGGGACGTAACACTGAAGCTTTCTTT. Protein sequence: CASRPPTGRNTEAFF.

The gene calls are TRBV19 and TRBJ2-7, with 10 bases fitting TRBD2. Looked up from germline, CDR1 is LNHDA and CDR2 is SQIVND (reference sequence). The length of the CDR3 is 15 residues. The V segment lost 6 bases and the J segment 5 bases; nucleotides outside the gene matches: 10. The CDR3 loop reads CASSLLAGVRHEQYF. The CDR3 bases are TGTGCCAGTAGCCTTCTAGCGGGAGTTCGGCACGAGCAGTACTTC.

This clone was recorded only once. At one end the junction does not follow the germline gene, possibly because of a read error. The chain joins TRBV7-2 to TRBJ2-1; 8 bases align to TRBD2. This CDR3 comprises 14 residues. Per the germline V gene, CDR1 is SGHTA and CDR2 is FQGNSA. CDR3 in amino acids: CASSLAGGADEQFF. The CDR3 bases are TGTGCCAGCAGCCTAGCGGGCGGGGCCGATGAGCAGTTCTTC.

This sequence joins TRBV9 and TRBJ1-6, with a weak D call TRBD1 (5 bases). V gave up 0 bases and J gave up 10 bases, with 14 bases separating them. CDR3 length: 15 amino acids. The V gene's germline CDR1 is SGDLS and CDR2 YYNGEE. The CDR3 spells CASSVAGQASSPLHF. CDR3 DNA sequence: TGTGCCAGCAGCGTAGCAGGGCAGGCGAGCTCACCCCTCCACTTT.

This sequence joins TRBV10-1 and TRBJ1-1, with D hard to call. V lost 3 bases to trimming and J lost 0 bases, with 5 bases between them. CDR1 and CDR2 from the germline V gene are WNHNN and SYGVQD (reference sequence). The length of the CDR3 is 13 residues. The CDR3 here is CASSDRLNTEAFF. The DNA for the CDR3 is TGCGCCAGCAGTGACCGACTGAACACTGAAGCTTTCTTT.

CDR3 in DNA: TGTGCCAGCAGCCCGAGAGACGGGAGCTACGAGCAGTACTTC. It codes for CASSPRDGSYEQYF. The chain combines TRBV9 with TRBJ2-7; maybe TRBD2 (6 bases). Germline assignment: CDR1 SGDLS and CDR2 YYNGEE. V was clipped by 4 bases and J by 3 bases, with 14 bases between them. The CDR3 is 14 amino acids.

This chain connects TRBV27 to TRBJ2-4, with 7 bases fitting TRBD2. Per the germline V gene, CDR1 is MNHEY and CDR2 is SMNVEV (reference sequence). The CDR3 spans 17 residues. V lost 5 bases to trimming and J lost 3 bases; unmatched junction nucleotides: 13. Written as DNA, the CDR3 is TGTGCCAGCAGTGCATACGGGACTAAGATTGGCAAAAACATTCAGTACTTC. It yields the protein CASSAYGTKIGKNIQYF.

J is TRBJ2-2 and V is TRBV7-3, with D perhaps matching TRBD2 (5 bases). The CDR3 is made up of 13 amino acids. Per the germline V gene, CDR1 is SGHTA and CDR2 is FQGTGA. V lost 5 bases to trimming and J lost 4 bases, with 8 bases between them. CDR3 DNA: TGTGCCAGCAGCCCACGGGGCACCGGGGAGCTGTTTTTT. Translation: CASSPRGTGELFF.

The chain joins TRBV15 to TRBJ2-7; D gene ambiguous. V shed 0 bases and J shed 0 bases, with 9 bases lying between them. Germline CDR1 reads LNHNV; CDR2 reads YYDKDF (reference sequence). This CDR3 contains 15 residues. Here the CDR3 DNA reads TGTGCCACCAGCAGAGAGGGCAGCAGCTCCTACGAGCAGTACTTC. It encodes CATSREGSSSYEQYF.